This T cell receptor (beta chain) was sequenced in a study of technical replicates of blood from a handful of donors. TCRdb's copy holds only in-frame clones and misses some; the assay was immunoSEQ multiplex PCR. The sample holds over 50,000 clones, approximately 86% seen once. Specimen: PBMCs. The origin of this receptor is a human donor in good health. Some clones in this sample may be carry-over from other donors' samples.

In DNA, the CDR3 is TGTGCCAGCAGCGTAGCTTCAGGGTCCCGCTCCTACAATGAGCAGTTCTTC. Amino acid sequence: CASSVASGSRSYNEQFF. V and J are TRBV9 and TRBJ2-1, with D possibly being TRBD1 (5 bases). The CDR3 loop spans 17 amino acids. Between the trimmed V and J ends, which lost 0 bases and 0 bases, there was a span of 13 bases. Germline lookup yields CDR1 SGDLS and CDR2 YYNGEE.